The 6 T cell receptor beta chains below come from one sample, sequenced in a study of blood T cell repertoires in COVID-19. Some clones are missing from TCRdb's copy, which holds only in-frame ones; the method was immunoSEQ multiplex PCR. Of 130,000 to 150,000 clones detected, over 75% appear once; the ten largest clones hold about 1.7%. The sample comprised peripheral blood. These TCRs come from a woman in her forties or fifties with acute or convalescent COVID-19.

The chain uses TRBV19 and TRBJ1-1; D gene ambiguous. V lost 3 bases and J 0 bases, leaving 8 bases between the germline ends. Germline CDR1 LNHDA, CDR2 SQIVND (reference sequence). CDR3 length equals 14 residues. The CDR3 nucleotides read TGTGCCAGTAGTATCAGCCAGGTGAACACTGAAGCTTTCTTT. The encoded protein is CASSISQVNTEAFF. Full variable domain (outside the CDR3, taken from reference TRBV19 and TRBJ1-1): DGGITQSPKYLFRKEGQNVTLSCEQNLNHDAMYWYRQDPGQGLRLIYYSQIVNDFQKGDIAEGYSVSREKKESFPLTVTSAQKNPTAFYLCASSISQVNTEAFFGQGTRLTVV.

CDR3 sequence reads: CASSQALAGGLDEQFF. CDR3 in DNA: TGTGCCAGCAGCCAAGCACTAGCGGGGGGGCTGGATGAGCAGTTCTTC. This sequence joins TRBV14 and TRBJ2-1; 13 bases line up with TRBD2. The ends lost 1 base at V and 8 bases at J; junction bases unmatched: 5. The CDR3 runs to 16 residues. Germline assignment: CDR1 SGHDN and CDR2 FVKESK.

The chain links TRBV5-4 to TRBJ2-1, with 7 nucleotides matching TRBD2. Germline-derived CDR1 and CDR2 are SGHNT and YYREEE (reference sequence). The CDR3 has 15 amino acids. V shed 5 bases, J shed 0 bases, and the junction held 5 bases outside the gene matches. In DNA form, the CDR3 reads TGTGCCAGCAGTCTCGGGGGGAGCTCCTACAATGAGCAGTTCTTC. Translating gives CASSLGGSSYNEQFF. Based on the CDR3 plus reference TRBV5-4 and TRBJ2-1, the full variable domain is ETGVTQSPTHLIKTRGQQVTLRCSSQSGHNTVSWYQQALGQGPQFIFQYYREEENGRGNFPPRFSGLQFPNYSSELNVNALELDDSALYLCASSLGGSSYNEQFFGPGTRLTVL.

The chain employs TRBV19 and TRBJ2-7; 7 bases fit TRBD1. V lost 4 bases and J lost 6; bases outside the gene matches: 6. Germline V gene lookup returns CDR1 LNHDA and CDR2 SQIVND (reference sequence). This CDR3 region has 13 residues. The CDR3 bases are TGTGCCAGTAGTAGAGAGGGGGCCGGCGAGCAGTACTTC. Translated: CASSREGAGEQYF.

The rearrangement uses TRBV6-6 and TRBJ2-1; 7 bases agree with TRBD1. Trimming cost V 10 bases and J 3 bases; bases outside gene matches: 6. Looked up from germline, CDR1 is MNHNY and CDR2 is SVGAGI (reference sequence). The CDR3 loop spans 13 amino acids. This chain's CDR3 is CATGTEVYNEQFF. The CDR3 bases are TGTGCCACCGGGACAGAGGTCTACAATGAGCAGTTCTTC.

This clone has just a few counts. This rearrangement joins TRBV6-5 to TRBJ2-2, with D hard to call. The germline V gene has CDR1 MNHEY and CDR2 SVGAGI. CDR3 size: 14 residues. V lost 0 bases to trimming and J lost 5 bases, with 7 bases between them. CDR3 bases: TGTGCCAGCAGTTACTCATTCCGGACCGGGGAGCTGTTTTTT. It yields the protein CASSYSFRTGELFF.